These 17 T cell receptor beta chains share one sample of origin, sequenced in a study of cytomegalovirus exposure and HLA in healthy donors. In the PCR, 60 Vbeta and 13 Jbeta primers were used. The table came from immunoSEQ multiplex PCR; TCRdb's copy has only in-frame clones and leaves some out. The repertoire has about 130,000 clones, approximately 84% of them found once; the top ten carry 3% to 4%. The specimen sequenced was PBMCs. The receptors come from a man aged 18 to 30 in good health and CMV-seropositive.

V gene TRBV19 combines with J gene TRBJ1-5; TRBD1 is a possible D gene (6 bases). The germline V gene encodes CDR1 LNHDA and CDR2 SQIVND (reference sequence). The CDR3 has 15 residues. V shed 6 bases and J shed 4 bases, with 16 bases lying between them. This CDR3 reads CASRNRDLGNQPQHF. DNA of the CDR3: TGTGCCAGTAGGAACAGGGATTTAGGAAATCAGCCCCAGCATTTT.

V and J are TRBV6-5 and TRBJ2-2; D not certain. The V end was cut by 0 bases, the J end by 6 bases, with 5 bases between. Germline CDR1 and CDR2: MNHEY and SVGAGI. The CDR3 runs 13 residues. CDR3 DNA: TGTGCCAGCAGTTACTCAAGCTCCGGGGAGCTGTTTTTT. It is translated as CASSYSSSGELFF.

The chain has TRBV7-2 and TRBJ1-5, with 7 bases identical to TRBD1. V lost 1 base, J lost 3 bases, and 3 bases stayed unmatched. Germline values: CDR1 SGHTA, CDR2 FQGNSA. The CDR3 has 15 amino acids. The CDR3 loop reads CASSLGDRINQPQHF. CDR3 DNA sequence: TGTGCCAGCAGCTTAGGGGACAGAATCAATCAGCCCCAGCATTTT.

A few counts support this clone. The chain couples TRBV27 to TRBJ1-2, with 7 bases aligning to TRBD1. Losses at the gene ends were 6 bases for V and 8 bases for J; bases not matched to a gene: 9. CDR3 length: 13 amino acids. The V gene's germline CDR1 is MNHEY and CDR2 SMNVEV (reference sequence). The CDR3 protein is CASRADRANGYTF. The CDR3 coding sequence is TGTGCCAGCAGAGCCGACAGGGCCAACGGCTACACCTTC.

The J gene is TRBJ1-2, the V gene TRBV11-2; D may be TRBD1 (6 bases). CDR1 is SGHAT and CDR2 is FQNNGV in the germline V gene. V was pared by 4 bases and J by 4 bases, with 19 bases between. The CDR3 loop spans 16 amino acids. In DNA form, the CDR3 reads TGTGCCAGCAGCTGGGGGGGAAGGACAGCGCGCTATGGCTACACCTTC. Amino acid sequence: CASSWGGRTARYGYTF.

The V gene is TRBV29-1, the J gene TRBJ2-7; 7 bases map to TRBD1. Per germline, CDR1 SQVTM and CDR2 ANQGSEA. Trimming removed 6 bases from V and 3 bases from J; junction bases left unmatched: 11. The CDR3 has 14 residues. The CDR3: CSVTDRRRGYEQYF. In DNA, the CDR3 is TGCAGCGTCACGGACAGGCGAAGAGGCTACGAGCAGTACTTC.

This clone was detected only once. The V call is TRBV2, the J call TRBJ2-1, with TRBD2 matching over 8 bases. There are 15 residues in the CDR3. V shed 2 bases, J shed 7 bases, and the junction held 7 bases outside the gene matches. Per the germline V gene, CDR1 is SNHLY and CDR2 is FYNNEI. CDR3 sequence (DNA): TGTGCCAGCAGTGAAAGGACTAGCATTCCGAATGAGCAGTTCTTC. It is translated as CASSERTSIPNEQFF. Using reference TRBV2 and TRBJ2-1 for the parts outside the CDR3, the full variable domain is EPEVTQTPSHQVTQMGQEVILRCVPISNHLYFYWYRQILGQKVEFLVSFYNNEISEKSEIFDDQFSVERPDGSNFTLKIRSTKLEDSAMYFCASSERTSIPNEQFFGPGTRLTVL.

V and J are TRBV5-1 and TRBJ2-7; TRBD2 matches at 8 bases. This CDR3 comprises 14 residues. Germline CDR1 SGHRS, CDR2 YFSETQ. The V and J ends lost 0 bases and 10 bases, in that order; junction bases with no gene match: 9. CDR3 coding DNA: TGCGCCAGCAGCTTGGTTGCCGGGACTAGTACACAGTACTTC. It yields the protein CASSLVAGTSTQYF.

The chain links TRBV11-2 to TRBJ1-2, with no clear D. Germline V CDR1 and CDR2: SGHAT, FQNNGV. The CDR3 sequence is 13 residues long. Trimming removed 5 bases from V and 8 bases from J, with 15 bases in between. This CDR3 is CASSPRGIAGYTF. CDR3 DNA: TGTGCCAGCAGCCCTCGGGGTATCGCGGGCTACACCTTC.

The J gene is TRBJ2-1, the V gene TRBV6-5; the match to TRBD2 covers 8 bases. The germline V gene encodes CDR1 MNHEY and CDR2 SVGAGI. Trimming removed 2 bases from V and 2 bases from J; junction bases left unmatched: 5. The CDR3 totals 16 residues. CDR3 coding DNA: TGTGCCAGCAGTTACAAAGCGGGAGCGGCCTACAATGAGCAGTTCTTC. This sequence encodes CASSYKAGAAYNEQFF.

The V call is TRBV4-1, the J call TRBJ1-2; no firm D call. The CDR3 runs 17 residues. Per the germline V gene, CDR1 is MGHRA and CDR2 is YSYEKL. V lost 0 bases, J lost 4 bases, and 18 bases lay in between. CDR3 bases: TGCGCCAGCAGCCAAGATCTCCAGGAGGCAGGAACCTATGGCTACACCTTC. This gives the protein CASSQDLQEAGTYGYTF.

The rearrangement links TRBV4-3 to TRBJ1-5; TRBD1 aligns across 10 bases. The CDR3 loop spans 17 amino acids. V dropped 4 bases and J dropped 4; count of bases not matched to a gene: 10. The V gene's germline CDR1 is LGHNA and CDR2 YSLEER. The CDR3 nucleotides read TGCGCCAGCAGCCCGGGACAGGGGAACCCGTTTAATCAGCCCCAGCATTTT. This encodes CASSPGQGNPFNQPQHF.

Here the CDR3 reads CASSRQGSYNEQFF. The CDR3, as DNA: TGTGCCAGCAGCAGACAGGGGTCCTACAATGAGCAGTTCTTC. The chain carries TRBV7-6 and TRBJ2-1, with 8 bases identical to TRBD1. The CDR3 sequence is 14 residues long. CDR1 and CDR2 from the germline V gene are SGHVS and FNYEAQ. The V gene end was trimmed by 5 bases and the J gene end by 1 base; junction bases not matched to a gene: 1.

The rearrangement joins TRBV6-6 to TRBJ1-5; a weak D match, TRBD1 (6 bases). Per the germline V gene, CDR1 is MNHNY and CDR2 is SVGAGI (reference sequence). Trimming removed 7 bases from V and 7 bases from J, with 17 bases in between. CDR3 size: 14 residues. The CDR3 DNA sequence: TGTGCCAGCATCGGCCAGGGGAGATTCCAGCCCCAGCATTTT. Protein sequence: CASIGQGRFQPQHF.

The J gene is TRBJ2-7, the V gene TRBV11-2, with 10 bases aligning to TRBD2. V shed 4 bases and J 3 bases; nucleotides not matched to a gene: 6. CDR3 size: 15 residues. Looked up from germline, CDR1 is SGHAT and CDR2 is FQNNGV. The CDR3 sequence is CASSYQAGGLYEQYF. The DNA of the CDR3 is TGTGCCAGCAGCTACCAAGCGGGGGGGCTCTACGAGCAGTACTTC.

The chain couples TRBV9 to TRBJ1-1, with TRBD1 matching over 10 bases. The CDR3 length is 15 residues. The germline V gene encodes CDR1 SGDLS and CDR2 YYNGEE. V was pared by 4 bases and J by 1 base, with 4 bases of the junction left unmatched. Here the CDR3 DNA reads TGTGCCAGCAGCCCTCGACAGGGGGCGAACACTGAAGCTTTCTTT. Translating gives CASSPRQGANTEAFF.

V is TRBV4-1 and J is TRBJ2-1; 14 bases line up with TRBD2. Germline CDR1 is MGHRA and CDR2 is YSYEKL. The ends lost 3 bases at V and 9 bases at J; junction bases unmatched: 4. CDR3 length equals 15 residues. The CDR3 DNA reads as TGCGCCAGCAGCCATCGACTAGCGGGAGGGGGTGAGCAGTTCTTC. Translation: CASSHRLAGGGEQFF.